These T cell receptor beta chains were read from a single sample in a study of identical twins. TCRdb passed the 5' RACE reads through MiXCR, listing each CDR3 protein once. The sample shows 1.5 million to 2 million distinct CDR3 sequences, under 35% of them seen only once. Sequenced: cord blood. These receptors all come from a newborn girl in good health. Each CDR3 is given without its conserved first and last residue.

j_call: TRBJ2-7; v_call: TRBV20-1; cdr3_aa: SAKGQRAGHYEQY
j_call: TRBJ1-1; v_call: TRBV29-1; cdr3_aa: SVQVIRNTEAF
j_call: TRBJ2-3; v_call: TRBV12-3/TRBV12-4; cdr3_aa: ASSWGQPGTDTQY
j_call: TRBJ2-1; v_call: TRBV7-2; cdr3_aa: ASSLAHASGGASYNEQF
j_call: TRBJ2-1; v_call: TRBV27; cdr3_aa: ASSLQDSYNEQF
j_call: TRBJ2-7; v_call: TRBV20-1; cdr3_aa: SASKLAISYEQY
j_call: TRBJ2-1; v_call: TRBV20-1; cdr3_aa: SGTGAYNEQF
j_call: TRBJ2-3; v_call: TRBV10-3; cdr3_aa: AISESKGPADTQY
j_call: TRBJ1-2; v_call: TRBV15; cdr3_aa: ATSRVDYGYT
j_call: TRBJ2-3; v_call: TRBV7-2; cdr3_aa: ASSPGLAGGYDTQY
j_call: TRBJ2-3; v_call: TRBV2; cdr3_aa: ASRERTRASTDTQY
j_call: TRBJ1-2; v_call: TRBV29-1; cdr3_aa: SVGPRQLNYGYT
j_call: TRBJ2-7; v_call: TRBV10-3; cdr3_aa: AIKGGYEQY
j_call: TRBJ2-7; v_call: TRBV5-1; cdr3_aa: ASSSLRDRYYEQY
j_call: TRBJ2-5; v_call: TRBV9; cdr3_aa: ASSVGPGLGLWEQY
j_call: TRBJ1-4; v_call: TRBV6-1; cdr3_aa: ASRQGVATNEKLF
j_call: TRBJ1-2; v_call: TRBV7-9; cdr3_aa: ASSPRGFLNYGYT
j_call: TRBJ1-1; v_call: TRBV28; cdr3_aa: ASSPGTSREAF
j_call: TRBJ2-4; v_call: TRBV14; cdr3_aa: ASSLREAADIQY
j_call: TRBJ1-5; v_call: TRBV11-2; cdr3_aa: ASSARLGQPQH
j_call: TRBJ2-7; v_call: TRBV27; cdr3_aa: ARGSPAYEQY
j_call: TRBJ2-3; v_call: TRBV7-2; cdr3_aa: ASSLGSTVADTQY
j_call: TRBJ2-3; v_call: TRBV15; cdr3_aa: ATSRVGTHTDTQY
j_call: TRBJ2-5; v_call: TRBV29-1; cdr3_aa: SVESMAETY
j_call: -; v_call: TRBV4-1; cdr3_aa: ASSHRDFDYEQY
j_call: TRBJ2-7; v_call: TRBV10-3; cdr3_aa: AISEVGPLGSYEQY